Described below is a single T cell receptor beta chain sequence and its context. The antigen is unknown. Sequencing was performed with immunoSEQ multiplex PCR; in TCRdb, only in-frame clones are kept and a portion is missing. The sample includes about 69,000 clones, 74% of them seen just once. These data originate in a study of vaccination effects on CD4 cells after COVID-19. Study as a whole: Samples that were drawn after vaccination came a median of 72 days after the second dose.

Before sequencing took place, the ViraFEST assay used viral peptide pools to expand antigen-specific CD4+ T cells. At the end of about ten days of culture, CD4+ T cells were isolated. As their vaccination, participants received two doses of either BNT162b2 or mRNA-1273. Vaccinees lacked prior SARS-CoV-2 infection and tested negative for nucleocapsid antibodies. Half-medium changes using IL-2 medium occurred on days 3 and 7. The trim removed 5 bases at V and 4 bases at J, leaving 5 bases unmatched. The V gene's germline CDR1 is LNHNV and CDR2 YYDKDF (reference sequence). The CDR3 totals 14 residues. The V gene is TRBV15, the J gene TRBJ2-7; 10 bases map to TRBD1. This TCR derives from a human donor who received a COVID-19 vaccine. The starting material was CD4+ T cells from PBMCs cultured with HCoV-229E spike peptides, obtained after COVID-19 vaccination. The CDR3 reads CATSPRDRGYEQYV. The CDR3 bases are TGTGCCACCAGCCCCCGGGACAGGGGTTACGAGCAGTACGTC.